Following are 21 T cell receptor beta chains from one sample sequenced in a study of shared clonotypes between healthy human individuals. Only in-frame clones appear in the TCRdb table, and some are missing; sequencing was by immunoSEQ multiplex PCR. Of millions of clones listed, 95% are singletons. Material for sequencing was naive CD4+ T cells sorted from blood. Noted subset: CD45RA+ positively selected. These receptor sequences come from a man younger than 35 in good health.

This clone was counted between two and nine times. J is TRBJ2-3 and V is TRBV6-5, with TRBD2 matching over 11 bases. After removal of 2 bases from V and 3 bases from J, the junction contained 1 base not matched to a gene. Germline-derived CDR1 and CDR2 are MNHEY and SVGAGI. The CDR3 spans 15 residues. DNA of the CDR3: TGTGCCAGCAGTTACGGGACTAGCGGAACAGATACGCAGTATTTT. Translating it yields CASSYGTSGTDTQYF.

CDR3 DNA sequence: TGTGCCAGTACCCCCGGGGGGGGGCCGCCTGAAGCTTTCTTT. Protein sequence: CASTPGGGPPEAFF. V is TRBV19 and J is TRBJ1-1, with a tentative D call TRBD1 (6 bases). Trimming stripped 7 bases from V and 6 bases from J, with 18 bases between. CDR3 length: 14 amino acids. Germline V gene data show CDR1 as LNHDA and CDR2 as SQIVND (reference sequence).

The chain uses TRBV10-3 and TRBJ2-2; a weak D match, TRBD1 (5 bases). With 4 bases removed from V and 4 bases from J, the gap between germline ends came to 13 bases. The CDR3 sequence is 15 residues long. Germline CDR1 ENHRY, CDR2 SYGVKD. CDR3 residues: CAISGPQGSTGELFF. CDR3 in DNA: TGTGCCATCAGTGGGCCTCAGGGTTCCACCGGGGAGCTGTTTTTT.

The V and J genes are TRBV9 and TRBJ2-2; TRBD2 matches at 9 bases. CDR3 length equals 16 residues. Germline V lookup: CDR1 SGDLS, CDR2 YYNGEE. The V gene end was trimmed by 3 bases and the J gene end by 3 bases; junction bases not matched to a gene: 6. CDR3 in DNA: TGTGCCAGCAGCGCACGGACTAGCGAGTACACCGGGGAGCTGTTTTTT. Translated: CASSARTSEYTGELFF.

J is TRBJ1-1 and V is TRBV2; TRBD1 is a possible D gene (5 bases). Trimming removed 8 bases at V and 1 base at J, with 17 bases between. Germline V lookup: CDR1 SNHLY, CDR2 FYNNEI. This CDR3 has 15 amino acids. This CDR3 reads CASSPERGGNTEAFF. The CDR3 DNA reads as TGTGCCAGCTCCCCGGAGCGGGGGGGGAACACTGAAGCTTTCTTT.

This sequence joins TRBV27 and TRBJ1-6; weak D call: TRBD1 (5 bases). CDR3 length equals 18 residues. The V end was cut by 1 base, the J end by 0 bases, with 13 bases between. Germline V gives CDR1 MNHEY, CDR2 SMNVEV (reference sequence). The CDR3 is CASSLFGTLSSYNSPLHF. Here the CDR3 DNA reads TGTGCCAGCAGTTTATTCGGGACCCTGAGCTCCTATAATTCACCCCTCCACTTT.

A remark on this clone: A much larger clone lies one base from this, so it may be a read error. The gene calls are TRBV10-3 and TRBJ1-2; the match to TRBD1 covers 7 bases. The CDR3 has 11 residues. Germline assignment: CDR1 ENHRY and CDR2 SYGVKD. J lost 10 bases, V lost 6 bases, and 5 bases had no gene match. This CDR3 is CAIREDRSYTF. The CDR3 bases are TGTGCCATCAGGGAGGACAGGTCCTACACCTTC.

The chain couples TRBV18 to TRBJ1-2, with a possible D match to TRBD1 (5 bases). CDR3 length: 15 residues. V shed 3 bases and J shed 7 bases, with 18 bases lying between them. CDR1 and CDR2 (germline): KGHSH, LQKENI. Here the CDR3 DNA reads TGTGCCAGCTCACCTCAATGGGACCCCGCTCTTGGCTACACCTTC. Amino acid sequence: CASSPQWDPALGYTF.

This rearrangement joins TRBV7-2 to TRBJ2-7; D is ambiguous. CDR1 is SGHTA, CDR2 FQGNSA, per germline. The V end lost 3 bases, the J end lost 3 bases, and 12 bases lay between the germline ends. This CDR3 contains 14 residues. This CDR3 reads CASSFWQESYEQYF. The CDR3 DNA is TGTGCCAGCAGCTTCTGGCAGGAGAGCTACGAGCAGTACTTC.

This clone has only one observation. This sample also contains other DNA sequences that code for the same CDR3. V gene TRBV5-1 combines with J gene TRBJ2-1, with a weak D call TRBD2 (5 bases). This CDR3 spans 15 amino acids. The V end lost 0 bases, the J end lost 0 bases, and 7 bases lay between the germline ends. In germline, CDR1 is SGHRS, CDR2 YFSETQ. The CDR3 reads CASSLAAGSYNEQFF. Here the CDR3 DNA reads TGCGCCAGCAGCTTGGCCGCGGGCTCCTACAATGAGCAGTTCTTC.

This clone has just one count. The chain combines TRBV27 with TRBJ2-7, with 7 bases matching TRBD1. Germline V CDR1 and CDR2: MNHEY, SMNVEV (reference sequence). V lost 10 bases and J lost 2; bases outside the gene matches: 14. This CDR3 has 15 amino acids. This CDR3 is CAIPGQWRLTYEQYF. The CDR3 region has the DNA TGTGCCATCCCGGGACAGTGGCGCCTAACCTACGAGCAGTACTTC.

The J gene is TRBJ1-6, the V gene TRBV30; 10 bases match TRBD1. The CDR3 extends over 17 amino acids. Germline lookup yields CDR1 GTSNPN and CDR2 SVGIG (reference sequence). Trimming removed 3 bases from V and 1 base from J; junction bases left unmatched: 6. In DNA form, the CDR3 reads TGTGCCTGGAGGACAGGGGGCGGCGGGTCCTATAATTCACCCCTCCACTTT. Its protein product is CAWRTGGGGSYNSPLHF.

The genes are TRBV18 and TRBJ1-1; perhaps TRBD1 as D (5 bases). Trimming cost V 3 bases and J 2 bases, with 13 bases left between them. Germline CDR1 reads KGHSH; CDR2 reads LQKENI. The CDR3 is 15 amino acids. CDR3 region: CASSPRVASNTEAFF. CDR3 DNA: TGTGCCAGCTCACCCAGGGTAGCGAGTAACACTGAAGCTTTCTTT. Complete variable domain (other parts from reference TRBV18 and TRBJ1-1): NAGVMQNPRHLVRRRGQEARLRCSPMKGHSHVYWYRQLPEEGLKFMVYLQKENIIDESGMPKERFSAEFPKEGPSILRIQQVVRGDSAAYFCASSPRVASNTEAFFGQGTRLTVV.

The chain couples TRBV10-3 to TRBJ2-1, with TRBD2 matching over 9 bases. The CDR3 is 16 residues long. Germline V gene data show CDR1 as ENHRY and CDR2 as SYGVKD. V gave up 4 bases and J gave up 7 bases; unmatched junction bases: 11. CDR3 region: CAISGGGLAQANEQFF. CDR3 DNA: TGTGCCATCAGTGGGGGGGGACTAGCACAGGCAAATGAGCAGTTCTTC.

The chain carries TRBV4-3 and TRBJ1-1; D is unclear. The ends were cut back, 2 bases at V and 5 bases at J, with 12 bases in the middle. There are 14 residues in the CDR3. Germline lookup yields CDR1 LGHNA and CDR2 YSLEER. CDR3: CASSQTRRATEAFF. The CDR3 nucleotides are TGCGCCAGCAGCCAAACTCGTAGGGCAACTGAAGCTTTCTTT.

The chain is built from TRBV28 and TRBJ1-5; D gene ambiguous. Between the trimmed V and J ends, which lost 1 base and 6 bases, there was a span of 7 bases. The CDR3 has 13 amino acids. Germline V gene lookup returns CDR1 MDHEN and CDR2 SYDVKM. The CDR3 sequence is CASSLFASQPQHF. The CDR3 coding sequence is TGTGCCAGCAGTTTATTCGCAAGTCAGCCCCAGCATTTT. Filled out from reference TRBV28 and TRBJ1-5, the complete variable domain reads DVKVTQSSRYLVKRTGEKVFLECVQDMDHENMFWYRQDPGLGLRLIYFSYDVKMKEKGDIPEGYSVSREKKERFSLILESASTNQTSMYLCASSLFASQPQHFGDGTRLSIL.

The rearrangement joins TRBV19 to TRBJ1-4; maybe TRBD1 (5 bases). Trimming took 7 bases from V and 8 from J, leaving 14 bases between them. Germline CDR1 reads LNHDA; CDR2 reads SQIVND (reference sequence). This CDR3 contains 13 residues. DNA for the CDR3: TGTGCCAGTACCCCCGCGGGGGGAGAAAAACTGTTTTTT. This encodes CASTPAGGEKLFF. Filled out from reference TRBV19 and TRBJ1-4, the complete variable domain reads DGGITQSPKYLFRKEGQNVTLSCEQNLNHDAMYWYRQDPGQGLRLIYYSQIVNDFQKGDIAEGYSVSREKKESFPLTVTSAQKNPTAFYLCASTPAGGEKLFFGSGTQLSVL.

This clone appeared once. The chain has TRBV4-3 and TRBJ2-3, with a tentative D call TRBD1 (5 bases). Between the trimmed V and J ends, which lost 2 bases and 5 bases, there was a span of 17 bases. The CDR3 consists of 16 residues. CDR1 and CDR2 (germline): LGHNA, YSLEER. The CDR3 spells CASSQNTGAERDTQYF. The CDR3 nucleotides read TGCGCCAGCAGCCAAAACACTGGGGCCGAGAGAGATACGCAGTATTTT.

This clone was seen a handful of times. The chain is built from TRBV5-1 and TRBJ1-6, with D possibly being TRBD1 (5 bases). This CDR3 contains 14 residues. Per germline, CDR1 SGHRS and CDR2 YFSETQ. Trimming removed 0 bases from V and 7 bases from J, with 8 bases in between. CDR3 residues: CASSLGQQNSPLHF. The CDR3 DNA is TGCGCCAGCAGCTTGGGACAGCAAAATTCACCCCTCCACTTT.

As regards this clone: The same CDR3 is also encoded by other DNA sequences in this sample. The rearrangement uses TRBV29-1 and TRBJ1-2; D gene ambiguous. The CDR3 length is 13 residues. V lost 0 bases and J 0 bases, leaving 5 bases between the germline ends. Looked up from germline, CDR1 is SQVTM and CDR2 is ANQGSEA. The CDR3 nucleotides read TGCAGCGTTGAAGAGGGTGCTAACTATGGCTACACCTTC. Its translation: CSVEEGANYGYTF.

The chain employs TRBV11-2 and TRBJ1-1; 12 bases are a match to TRBD1. Germline V CDR1 and CDR2: SGHAT, FQNNGV. The V and J ends lost 6 bases and 4 bases, in that order; junction bases with no gene match: 6. This CDR3 has 15 amino acids. The CDR3 protein is CASRKWGQGATEAFF. The CDR3 DNA reads TGTGCCAGCAGAAAATGGGGACAGGGGGCCACTGAAGCTTTCTTT. The full variable domain, completed using reference TRBV11-2 and TRBJ1-1, is EAGVAQSPRYKIIEKRQSVAFWCNPISGHATLYWYQQILGQGPKLLIQFQNNGVVDDSQLPKDRFSAERLKGVDSTLKIQPAKLEDSAVYLCASRKWGQGATEAFFGQGTRLTVV.